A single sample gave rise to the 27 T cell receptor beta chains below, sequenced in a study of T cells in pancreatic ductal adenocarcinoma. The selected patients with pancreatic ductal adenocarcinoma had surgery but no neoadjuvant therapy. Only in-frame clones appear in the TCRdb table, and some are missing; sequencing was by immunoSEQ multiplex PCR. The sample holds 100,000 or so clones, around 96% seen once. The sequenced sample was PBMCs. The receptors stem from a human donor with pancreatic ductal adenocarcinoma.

The CDR3 DNA reads TGTGCCAGCAGCTTCGATCGAGGAGCTTACAATGAGCAGTTCTTC. Translated: CASSFDRGAYNEQFF. The chain links TRBV7-9 to TRBJ2-1; D unclear. Germline CDR1 reads SEHNR; CDR2 reads FQNEAQ (reference sequence). V was shortened by 3 bases and J by 4 bases, with 13 bases between the two germline ends. The CDR3 is made up of 15 amino acids.

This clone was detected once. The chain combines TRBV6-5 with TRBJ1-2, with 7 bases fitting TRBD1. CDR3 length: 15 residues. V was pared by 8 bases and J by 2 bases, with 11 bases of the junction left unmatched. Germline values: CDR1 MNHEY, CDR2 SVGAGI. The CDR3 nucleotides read TGTGCCAGCGGATATCCCGACAGGGCGAACTATGGCTACACCTTC. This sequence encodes CASGYPDRANYGYTF.

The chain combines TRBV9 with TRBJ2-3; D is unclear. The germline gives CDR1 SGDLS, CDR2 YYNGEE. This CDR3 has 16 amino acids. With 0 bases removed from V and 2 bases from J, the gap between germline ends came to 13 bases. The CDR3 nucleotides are TGTGCCAGCAGCGTAGATATTGGGCAGCCCACAGATACGCAGTATTTT. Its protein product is CASSVDIGQPTDTQYF.

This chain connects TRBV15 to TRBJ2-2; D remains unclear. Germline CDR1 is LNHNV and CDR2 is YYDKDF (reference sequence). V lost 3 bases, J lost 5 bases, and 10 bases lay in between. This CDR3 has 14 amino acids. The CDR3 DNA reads TGTGCCACCAGCAGGCCCGGTTGGACCGGGGAGCTGTTTTTT. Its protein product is CATSRPGWTGELFF.

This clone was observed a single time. CDR3 nucleotide sequence: TGTGCCAGCGGTTCGACAGGGGTCGGCAATCAGCCCCAGCATTTT. Amino acids: CASGSTGVGNQPQHF. J is TRBJ1-5 and V is TRBV27; 8 bases are a match to TRBD1. J gave up 2 bases and V 8 bases, and 8 bases lay outside the gene matches. CDR1 and CDR2 from the germline V gene are MNHEY and SMNVEV (reference sequence). The CDR3 loop spans 15 amino acids.

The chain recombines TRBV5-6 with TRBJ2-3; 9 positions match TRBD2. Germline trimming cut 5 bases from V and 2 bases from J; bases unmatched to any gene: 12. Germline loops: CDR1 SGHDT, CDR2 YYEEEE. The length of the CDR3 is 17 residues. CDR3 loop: CASRASGKPSNTDTQYF. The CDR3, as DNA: TGTGCCAGCAGAGCTAGCGGGAAACCCTCGAACACAGATACGCAGTATTTT. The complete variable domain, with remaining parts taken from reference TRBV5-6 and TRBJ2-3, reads DAGVTQSPTHLIKTRGQQVTLRCSPKSGHDTVSWYQQALGQGPQFIFQYYEEEERQRGNFPDRFSGHQFPNYSSELNVNALLLGDSALYLCASRASGKPSNTDTQYFGPGTRLTVL.

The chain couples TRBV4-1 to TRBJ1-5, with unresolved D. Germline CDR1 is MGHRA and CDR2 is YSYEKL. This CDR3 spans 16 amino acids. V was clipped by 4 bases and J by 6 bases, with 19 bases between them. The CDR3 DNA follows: TGCGCCAGCAGCCGTTCCCTGTCGGTAGTCGGTCAGCCCCAGCATTTT. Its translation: CASSRSLSVVGQPQHF.

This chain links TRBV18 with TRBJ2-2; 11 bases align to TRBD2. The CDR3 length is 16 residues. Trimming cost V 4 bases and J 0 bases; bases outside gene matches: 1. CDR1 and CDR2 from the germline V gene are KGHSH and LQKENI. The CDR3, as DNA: TGTGCCAGCTCACGGACTAGCGGGTCGAACACCGGGGAGCTGTTTTTT. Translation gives CASSRTSGSNTGELFF.

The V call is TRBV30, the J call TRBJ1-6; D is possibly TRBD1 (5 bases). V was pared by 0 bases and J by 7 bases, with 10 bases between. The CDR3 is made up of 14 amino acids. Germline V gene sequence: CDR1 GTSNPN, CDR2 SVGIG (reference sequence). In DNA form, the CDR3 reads TGTGCCTGGAGTGTTGGGCCAGGGAATTCACCCCTCCACTTT. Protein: CAWSVGPGNSPLHF.

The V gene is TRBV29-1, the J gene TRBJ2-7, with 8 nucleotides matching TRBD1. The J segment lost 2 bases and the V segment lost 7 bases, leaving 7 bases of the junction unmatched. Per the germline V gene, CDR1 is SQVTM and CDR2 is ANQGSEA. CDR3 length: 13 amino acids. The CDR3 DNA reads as TGCAGCGCTGAGACAGGGGTCCCCTACGAGCAGTACTTC. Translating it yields CSAETGVPYEQYF.

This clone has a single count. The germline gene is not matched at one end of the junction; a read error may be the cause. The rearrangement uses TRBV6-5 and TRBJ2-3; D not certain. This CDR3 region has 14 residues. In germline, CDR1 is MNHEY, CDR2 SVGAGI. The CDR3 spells CASSHSVSTDTQYF. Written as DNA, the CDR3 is TGTGCCAGCAGTCACTCCGTTAGCACAGATACGCAGTATTTT.

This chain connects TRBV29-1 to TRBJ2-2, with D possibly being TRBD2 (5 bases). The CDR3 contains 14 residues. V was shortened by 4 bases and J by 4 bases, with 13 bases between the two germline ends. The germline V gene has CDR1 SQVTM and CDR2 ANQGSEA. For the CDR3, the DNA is TGCAGCGTTGCGGGGTTACGTAGCACCGGGGAGCTGTTTTTT. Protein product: CSVAGLRSTGELFF.

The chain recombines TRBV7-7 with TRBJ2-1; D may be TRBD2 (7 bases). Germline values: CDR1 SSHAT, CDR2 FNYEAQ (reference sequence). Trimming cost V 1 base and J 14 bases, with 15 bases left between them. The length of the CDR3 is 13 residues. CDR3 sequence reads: CASSLDGGRLKFF. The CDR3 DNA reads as TGTGCCAGCAGCTTAGACGGGGGGCGCCTAAAGTTCTTC.

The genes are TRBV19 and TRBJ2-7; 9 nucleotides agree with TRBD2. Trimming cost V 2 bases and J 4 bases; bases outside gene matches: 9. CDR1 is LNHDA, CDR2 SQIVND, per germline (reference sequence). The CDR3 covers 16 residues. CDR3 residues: CASSIRSGRKIYEQYF. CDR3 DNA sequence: TGTGCCAGTAGTATACGAAGCGGGAGGAAGATTTACGAGCAGTACTTC.

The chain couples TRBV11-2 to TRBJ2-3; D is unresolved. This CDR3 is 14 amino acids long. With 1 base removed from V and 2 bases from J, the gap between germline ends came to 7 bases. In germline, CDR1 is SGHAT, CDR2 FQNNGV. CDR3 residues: CASSLVLNTDTQYF. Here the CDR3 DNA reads TGTGCCAGCAGCTTAGTACTTAACACAGATACGCAGTATTTT.

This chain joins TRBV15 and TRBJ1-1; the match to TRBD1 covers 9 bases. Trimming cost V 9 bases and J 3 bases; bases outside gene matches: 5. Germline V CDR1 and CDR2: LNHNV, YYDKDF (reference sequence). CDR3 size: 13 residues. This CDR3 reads CATAGQGDTEAFF. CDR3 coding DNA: TGTGCCACTGCGGGACAGGGAGACACTGAAGCTTTCTTT.

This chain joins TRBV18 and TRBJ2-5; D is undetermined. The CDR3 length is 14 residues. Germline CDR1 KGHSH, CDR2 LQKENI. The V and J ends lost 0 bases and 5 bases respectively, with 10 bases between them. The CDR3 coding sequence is TGTGCCAGCTCACCACCGTCAGGTTGGGAGACCCAGTACTTC. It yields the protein CASSPPSGWETQYF.

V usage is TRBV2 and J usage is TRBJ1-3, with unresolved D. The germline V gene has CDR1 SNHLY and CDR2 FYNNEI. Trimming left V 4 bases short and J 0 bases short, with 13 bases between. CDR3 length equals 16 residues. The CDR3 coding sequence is TGTGCCAGCAGTGCTCAGTCCGTCAGCTCTGGAAACACCATATATTTT. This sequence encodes CASSAQSVSSGNTIYF.

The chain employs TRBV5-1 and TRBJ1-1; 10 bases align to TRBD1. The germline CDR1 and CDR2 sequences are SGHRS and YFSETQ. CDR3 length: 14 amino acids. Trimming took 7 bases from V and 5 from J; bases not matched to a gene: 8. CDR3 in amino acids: CASYLGQGITEAFF. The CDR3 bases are TGCGCCAGCTACCTGGGACAGGGGATAACTGAAGCTTTCTTT.

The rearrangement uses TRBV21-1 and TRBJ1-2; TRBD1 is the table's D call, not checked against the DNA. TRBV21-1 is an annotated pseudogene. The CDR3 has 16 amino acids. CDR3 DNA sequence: TGTGCCAGCAGCAAACTCGTCCGCAGGGTTAGATATGGCTACACCTTC. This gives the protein CASSKLVRRVRYGYTF.

CDR3 coding DNA: TGTGCCAGCTCCCGGACGACAGGGGAGGGATATGGCTACACCTTC. It translates to CASSRTTGEGYGYTF. The chain recombines TRBV18 with TRBJ1-2; 8 bases fit TRBD1. The trim removed 6 bases at V and 5 bases at J, leaving 11 bases unmatched. The germline CDR1 and CDR2 sequences are KGHSH and LQKENI. CDR3 length: 15 residues.

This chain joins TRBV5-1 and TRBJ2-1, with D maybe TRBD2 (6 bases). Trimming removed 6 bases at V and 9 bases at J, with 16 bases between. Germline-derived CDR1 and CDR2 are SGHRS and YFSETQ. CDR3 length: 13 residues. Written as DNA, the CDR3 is TGCGCCAGCATCGGGCAGGAGGGAGGTGAGCAGTTCTTC. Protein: CASIGQEGGEQFF.

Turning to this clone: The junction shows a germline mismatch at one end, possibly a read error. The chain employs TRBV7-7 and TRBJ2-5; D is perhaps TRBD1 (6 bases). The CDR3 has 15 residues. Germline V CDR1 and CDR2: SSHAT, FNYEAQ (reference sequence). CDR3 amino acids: CASSPLTGSRETQYF. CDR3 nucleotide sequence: TGTGCTAGCAGCCCCCTTACAGGGAGTCGAGAGACCCAGTACTTC.

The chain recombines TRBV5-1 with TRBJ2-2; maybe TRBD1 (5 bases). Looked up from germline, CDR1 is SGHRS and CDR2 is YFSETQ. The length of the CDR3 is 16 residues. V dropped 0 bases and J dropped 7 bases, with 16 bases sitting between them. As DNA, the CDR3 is TGCGCCAGCAGCTTGGAAGGGGCCCGGCCTGGCGGGGAGCTGTTTTTT. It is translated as CASSLEGARPGGELFF.

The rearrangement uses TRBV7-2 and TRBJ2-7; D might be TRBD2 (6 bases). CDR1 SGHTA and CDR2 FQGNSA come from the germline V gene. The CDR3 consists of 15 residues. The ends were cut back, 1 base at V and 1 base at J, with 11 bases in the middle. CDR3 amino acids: CASSLVSGGSYEQYF. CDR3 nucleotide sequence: TGTGCCAGCAGCTTAGTATCCGGGGGATCCTACGAGCAGTACTTC.

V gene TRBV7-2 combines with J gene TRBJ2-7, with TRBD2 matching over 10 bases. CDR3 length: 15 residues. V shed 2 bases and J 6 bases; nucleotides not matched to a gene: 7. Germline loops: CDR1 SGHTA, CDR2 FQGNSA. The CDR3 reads CASSLTSGNLVEQYF. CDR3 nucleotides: TGTGCCAGCAGCTTAACTAGCGGGAATCTGGTCGAGCAGTACTTC. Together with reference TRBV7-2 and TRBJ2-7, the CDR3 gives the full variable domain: GAGVSQSPSNKVTEKGKDVELRCDPISGHTALYWYRQSLGQGLEFLIYFQGNSAPDKSGLPSDRFSAERTGGSVSTLTIQRTQQEDSAVYLCASSLTSGNLVEQYFGPGTRLTVT.

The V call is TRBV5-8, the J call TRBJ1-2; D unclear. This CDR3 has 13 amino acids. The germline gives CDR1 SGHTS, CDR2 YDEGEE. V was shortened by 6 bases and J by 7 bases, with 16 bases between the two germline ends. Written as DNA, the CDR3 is TGTGCCAGCATCCTTGGCAGGAGCGGTGGCTACACCTTC. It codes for CASILGRSGGYTF.